These T cell receptor beta chains were read from a single sample in a study of beta chain features in type 1 diabetes. Here immunoSEQ multiplex PCR was the method, and the copy in TCRdb shows in-frame clones only, minus some. The table has fewer than 350,000 clones, 15% to 20% seen once; the top ten hold about 0.044%. Material: naive CD4+ T cells from blood. These receptors came from a woman between 18 and 29 years old in good health. Both conserved end residues are part of each CDR3. A D gene is named only where the DNA matches it firmly. Where a row states a size, it is once, few, many or the class of an expanded clone; other rows omit it.

-,TRBJ1-2,-,TRBV18,CASSPSSGGAGYGYTF,TGTGCCAGCTCACCCTCCTCGGGGGGCGCTGGCTATGGCTACACCTTC
few,TRBJ2-3,TRBD2,TRBV30,CAWSLGTSGDTQYF,TGTGCCTGGAGTTTAGGGACTAGCGGCGATACGCAGTATTTT
-,TRBJ2-7,-,TRBV18,CASSPPGRAYEQYF,TGTGCCAGCTCACCACCGGGGAGAGCTTACGAGCAGTACTTC
few,TRBJ2-5,-,TRBV5-1,CASSVGTKETQYF,TGCGCCAGCAGCGTCGGGACAAAAGAGACCCAGTACTTC
-,TRBJ2-7,-,TRBV10-3,CAISEVASKSITQQYF,TGTGCCATCAGTGAAGTGGCCAGTAAAAGTATTACGCAGCAGTACTTC
-,TRBJ2-3,-,TRBV9,CASSPPGTDTQYF,TGTGCCAGCAGCCCGCCCGGGACAGATACGCAGTATTTT
few,TRBJ2-5,-,TRBV5-1,CASSGLSQETQYF,TGCGCCAGCTCGGGACTTTCTCAAGAGACCCAGTACTTC
few,TRBJ2-5,TRBD1,TRBV6-6,CASSPGTVETQYF,TGTGCCAGCAGCCCCGGGACAGTAGAGACCCAGTACTTC
-,TRBJ1-5,-,TRBV2,CASTETGLPSNQPQHF,TGTGCCAGCACCGAGACAGGCCTTCCTAGCAATCAGCCCCAGCATTTT
-,TRBJ2-5,TRBD2,TRBV5-1,CASSPGRGDQETQYF,TGCGCCAGCAGCCCAGGTCGGGGGGACCAAGAGACCCAGTACTTC
-,TRBJ1-5,-,TRBV19,CASKSTGYNQPQHF,TGTGCCAGTAAGTCTACAGGGTACAATCAGCCCCAGCATTTT
few,TRBJ2-7,-,TRBV4-3,CASSHPGSREQYF,TGCGCCAGCAGCCACCCAGGTTCCCGGGAGCAGTACTTC
few,TRBJ2-7,TRBD1,TRBV29-1,CSVGTGGDEQYF,TGCAGCGTTGGGACAGGGGGCGACGAGCAGTACTTC
-,TRBJ2-3,-,TRBV6-5,CASSYSANIRTDTQYF,TGTGCCAGCAGTTACTCCGCCAACATTCGCACAGATACGCAGTATTTT
few,TRBJ1-2,-,TRBV4-2,CASSQEGAKFDYGYTF,TGTGCCAGCAGCCAAGAGGGGGCCAAATTTGACTATGGCTACACCTTC
few,TRBJ2-3,-,TRBV7-2,CASSLALQGDTQYF,TGTGCCAGCAGCTTAGCGCTTCAGGGAGATACGCAGTATTTT
few,TRBJ2-2,TRBD1,TRBV11-2,CASSFGQGAGTGELFF,TGTGCCAGCAGCTTCGGACAGGGGGCAGGCACCGGGGAGCTGTTTTTT
-,TRBJ2-3,-,TRBV4-3,CASSPGRTTAGRQYF,TGCGCCAGCAGCCCGGGGAGGACGACCGCGGGTAGGCAGTATTTT
-,TRBJ2-7,-,TRBV5-4,CASSLGGRRPNEQYF,TGTGCCAGCAGCTTAGGTGGGAGGCGTCCCAACGAGCAGTACTTC
few,TRBJ2-5,TRBD2,TRBV29-1,CSANRGGAGETQYF,TGCAGCGCTAACCGCGGGGGGGCCGGGGAGACCCAGTACTTC
-,TRBJ2-5,TRBD1,TRBV19,CASSMDREETQYF,TGTGCCAGTAGTATGGACAGGGAAGAGACCCAGTACTTC
few,TRBJ2-7,TRBD1,TRBV15,CATSKKTGGIWEQYF,TGTGCCACCAGCAAAAAGACAGGGGGGATATGGGAGCAGTACTTC
-,TRBJ2-1,-,TRBV11-2,CASSLTGVYNEQFF,TGTGCCAGCAGCTTAACGGGTGTCTACAATGAGCAGTTCTTC
few,TRBJ1-1,-,TRBV4-3,CASSQSQTGLGAFF,TGCGCCAGCAGCCAATCACAAACAGGGCTCGGAGCTTTCTTT
few,TRBJ2-3,-,TRBV19,CASSERGFSTDTQYF,TGTGCCAGTAGTGAAAGGGGGTTTAGCACAGATACGCAGTATTTT
few,TRBJ1-2,-,TRBV11-2,CASSQGLPPANYGYTF,TGTGCCAGCAGCCAGGGATTACCCCCCGCTAACTATGGCTACACCTTC
-,TRBJ2-3,-,TRBV7-3,CASSRGETDTQYF,TGTGCCAGCAGTCGCGGAGAGACAGATACGCAGTATTTT
-,TRBJ1-1,-,TRBV7-9,CASSLHGPIDTEAFF,TGTGCCAGCAGCTTACACGGTCCGATTGACACTGAAGCTTTCTTT
-,TRBJ2-5,-,TRBV6-1,CASNSGTRGRETQYF,TGTGCCAGCAACTCCGGGACCAGGGGTCGGGAGACCCAGTACTTC
few,TRBJ2-6,-,TRBV7-2,CASSPGGANVLTF,TGTGCCAGCAGCCCAGGTGGGGCCAACGTCCTGACTTTC
-,TRBJ2-5,TRBD1,TRBV7-8,CASSSDRAETQYF,TGTGCCAGCAGCTCGGACAGGGCGGAGACCCAGTACTTC
few,TRBJ1-5,-,TRBV7-2,CASSSGQLAGQPQHF,TGTGCCAGCAGCTCCGGACAGCTGGCGGGCCAGCCCCAGCATTTT
few,TRBJ2-7,TRBD2,TRBV18,CASSPGGGREQYF,TGTGCCAGCTCACCAGGGGGAGGGCGTGAGCAGTACTTC
-,TRBJ1-2,-,TRBV18,CASSPPGRDYGYTF,TGTGCCAGCTCACCACCGGGCAGGGACTATGGCTACACCTTC
-,TRBJ2-3,-,TRBV5-1,CASSQTIQGDTQYF,TGCGCCAGCAGCCAAACTATCCAGGGAGATACGCAGTATTTT
-,TRBJ2-2,-,TRBV5-6,CASSRIVVTGELFF,TGTGCCAGCAGCCGAATAGTCGTCACCGGGGAGCTGTTTTTT
-,TRBJ2-1,TRBD2,TRBV2,CASSPSGGASQQFF,TGTGCCAGCAGCCCTAGCGGGGGGGCCAGTCAGCAGTTCTTC
-,TRBJ1-5,TRBD1,TRBV7-2,CASSPDRGRGPQHF,TGTGCCAGCAGCCCGGACAGGGGTAGGGGGCCCCAGCATTTT
few,TRBJ1-2,-,TRBV18,CASSPSLQGHYGYTF,TGTGCCAGCTCACCTTCCCTACAGGGACACTATGGCTACACCTTC
-,TRBJ1-2,-,TRBV5-1,CASSSTVNYGYTF,TGCGCCAGCAGCTCGACAGTCAACTATGGCTACACCTTC
-,TRBJ1-3,TRBD1,TRBV7-9,CASSRQGDVGNTIYF,TGTGCCAGCAGCCGACAGGGGGATGTTGGAAACACCATATATTTT
-,TRBJ1-5,TRBD1,TRBV19,CASRDDTGGNQPQHF,TGTGCCAGTAGAGACGACACAGGGGGCAATCAGCCCCAGCATTTT
few,TRBJ1-1,-,TRBV20-1,CGAFENTEAFF,TGCGGGGCCTTTGAGAACACTGAAGCTTTCTTT
once,TRBJ2-5,-,TRBV7-8,CALAGETQYF,TGTGCCTTAGCAGGGGAGACCCAGTACTTC
-,TRBJ1-2,TRBD1,TRBV6-1,CASSEAGTDYGYTF,TGTGCCAGCAGTGAAGCGGGGACAGACTATGGCTACACCTTC
-,TRBJ1-5,-,TRBV30,CAWTIGGDQPQHF,TGTGCCTGGACAATCGGGGGGGATCAGCCCCAGCATTTT
-,TRBJ2-7,-,TRBV4-1,CASSQLPPGFSYEQYF,TGCGCCAGCAGCCAACTTCCACCGGGGTTCTCCTACGAGCAGTACTTC
few,TRBJ1-2,-,TRBV6-5,CASRSRGAGGYTF,TGTGCCAGCAGGTCTCGGGGGGCTGGTGGCTACACCTTC
-,TRBJ2-1,-,TRBV5-1,CASSTGLDSYNEQFF,TGCGCCAGCAGCACCGGACTGGACTCCTACAATGAGCAGTTCTTC
few,TRBJ2-5,-,TRBV2,CASSESTGFQETQYF,TGTGCCAGCAGTGAAAGCACCGGTTTCCAAGAGACCCAGTACTTC
-,TRBJ1-1,-,TRBV29-1,CSVEWQGNTEAFF,TGCAGCGTTGAATGGCAGGGGAACACTGAAGCTTTCTTT
-,TRBJ1-2,TRBD1,TRBV30,CAWVQGTVNYGYTF,TGTGCCTGGGTACAGGGGACAGTAAACTATGGCTACACCTTC
-,TRBJ2-7,-,TRBV7-2,CASSSPRTKEQYF,TGTGCCAGCAGCTCCCCTAGGACAAAGGAGCAGTACTTC
-,TRBJ1-5,-,TRBV6-5,CASSTHGLQPQHF,TGTGCCAGCAGTACCCACGGGTTGCAGCCCCAGCATTTT
few,TRBJ2-1,-,TRBV5-1,CASSLTGGEQFF,TGCGCCAGCAGCTTGACTGGAGGTGAGCAGTTCTTC
few,TRBJ1-2,-,TRBV6-1,CASSEQPGNYGYTF,TGTGCCAGCAGTGAACAGCCAGGAAACTATGGCTACACCTTC
-,TRBJ1-1,-,TRBV13,CASSLGPDSWTEAFF,TGTGCCAGCAGCTTAGGCCCCGACTCTTGGACTGAAGCTTTCTTT